A selection of T cell receptor beta chains follows, all from one sample in a study of blood T cell repertoires in COVID-19. Repertoires were generated with immunoSEQ multiplex PCR, while TCRdb's copy carries only in-frame clones and drops some. Among some 250,000 clones listed, around four fifths were seen once. Material: peripheral blood. These receptor sequences come from a man in his sixties with acute or convalescent COVID-19. CDR3s include the opening cysteine and the closing phenylalanine or tryptophan. D genes are given only for firm matches. The size field is filled for only some rows; it gives once, few, many or a size class.

abundance: few; d_gene: TRBD1; j_gene: TRBJ1-1; v_gene: TRBV5-1; CDR3nt: TGCGCCAGCAGCCTAAATTGGGGACAGGCGAACACTGAAGCTTTCTTT; CDR3aa: CASSLNWGQANTEAFF
abundance: -; d_gene: TRBD1; j_gene: TRBJ2-3; v_gene: TRBV19; CDR3nt: TGTGCCAGTAGTATGAGGACAGGTCGCACAGATACGCAGTATTTT; CDR3aa: CASSMRTGRTDTQYF
abundance: once; d_gene: TRBD1; j_gene: TRBJ2-5; v_gene: TRBV24-1; CDR3nt: TGTGCCACCAGTGACCCTGGGACAGGGGGGACAGAGACCCAGTACTTC; CDR3aa: CATSDPGTGGTETQYF
abundance: -; d_gene: -; j_gene: TRBJ1-1; v_gene: TRBV7-3; CDR3nt: TGTGCCAGCAGCCCGCAGGGTGGGTCTGAAGCTTTCTTT; CDR3aa: CASSPQGGSEAFF
abundance: once; d_gene: TRBD1; j_gene: TRBJ2-5; v_gene: TRBV7-7; CDR3nt: TGTGCTAGCAGCTTAAACAGGGGGCGCGAGGAGACCCAGTACTTC; CDR3aa: CASSLNRGREETQYF
abundance: -; d_gene: TRBD1; j_gene: TRBJ2-4; v_gene: TRBV7-2; CDR3nt: TGTGCCAGCAGCCTGACAGGGGTCGGAAACATTCAGTACTTC; CDR3aa: CASSLTGVGNIQYF
abundance: -; d_gene: TRBD1; j_gene: TRBJ1-1; v_gene: TRBV2; CDR3nt: TGTGCCAGCAGTCGGGACAGGGGGCGCGGGACTGAAGCTTTCTTT; CDR3aa: CASSRDRGRGTEAFF
abundance: -; d_gene: -; j_gene: TRBJ1-5; v_gene: TRBV18; CDR3nt: TGTGCCAGCTCCCTCTCCGGGGGGGCTCCCAATCAGCCCCAGCATTTT; CDR3aa: CASSLSGGAPNQPQHF
abundance: few; d_gene: -; j_gene: TRBJ1-5; v_gene: TRBV20-1; CDR3nt: TGCAGTGCTCGGGATCAACAGCCCCAGCATTTT; CDR3aa: CSARDQQPQHF
abundance: few; d_gene: -; j_gene: TRBJ2-1; v_gene: TRBV10-3; CDR3nt: TGTGCCATCAGTGACCCTGGAGGAAGGGTTTCCTACAATGAGCAGTTCTTC; CDR3aa: CAISDPGGRVSYNEQFF
abundance: -; d_gene: -; j_gene: TRBJ1-5; v_gene: TRBV19; CDR3nt: TGTGCCAGTAGTAGGAGTACCAGAAACGGCAATCAGCCCCAGCATTTT; CDR3aa: CASSRSTRNGNQPQHF
abundance: once; d_gene: TRBD2; j_gene: TRBJ2-3; v_gene: TRBV7-3; CDR3nt: TGTGCCAGCAGCTCCTACCGTAGCGGGAGGGGGACAGATACGCAGTATTTT; CDR3aa: CASSSYRSGRGTDTQYF
abundance: few; d_gene: TRBD2; j_gene: TRBJ2-2; v_gene: TRBV4-1; CDR3nt: TGCGCCAGCAGCCCCGGAGTAGCGGGGCCCACCGGGGAGCTGTTTTTT; CDR3aa: CASSPGVAGPTGELFF
abundance: -; d_gene: -; j_gene: TRBJ1-3; v_gene: TRBV4-1; CDR3nt: TGCGCCAGCAGCCAAGAGGGGGGACCCCTAGTAGGCTCTGGAAACACCATATATTTT; CDR3aa: CASSQEGGPLVGSGNTIYF
abundance: -; d_gene: -; j_gene: TRBJ2-1; v_gene: TRBV12-3/TRBV12-4; CDR3nt: TGTGCCAGCACCCTCATGCGCAATGAGCAGTTCTTC; CDR3aa: CASTLMRNEQFF
abundance: -; d_gene: -; j_gene: TRBJ1-3; v_gene: TRBV19; CDR3nt: TGTGCCAGGACGCATCACAGGGCGAGAGGAAACACCATATATTTT; CDR3aa: CARTHHRARGNTIYF
abundance: -; d_gene: TRBD1; j_gene: TRBJ1-1; v_gene: TRBV27; CDR3nt: TGTGCCAGCAGTCTCAGACAGGGGATCACTGAAGCTTTCTTT; CDR3aa: CASSLRQGITEAFF